This T cell receptor (beta chain) was sequenced in a study of T cells after yellow fever vaccination. V lost 7 bases, J lost 4 bases, and 2 bases stayed unmatched. Germline CDR1 and CDR2: MNHEY and SVGAGI. The CDR3 has 13 amino acids. TCRdb re-derived calls from the 5' RACE reads in MiXCR, one entry per CDR3 protein. The sample contains a few hundred thousand distinct CDR3 sequences, around 4.3% of which appear only once. Study-level points and caveats: Subsequent to the booster, the majority of primary-vaccination clones reappeared (about 97% CD4, 88% CD8).

This clonotype was seen many times. Its antigen remains unidentified. The J gene is TRBJ2-3, the V gene TRBV6-5; 10 bases line up with TRBD2. The source was PBMCs, collected 15 days after the yellow fever booster vaccination. This receptor was taken from a man aged 18 to 30 who received the YFV17D yellow fever vaccine. In DNA, the CDR3 is TGTGCCAGCACCACTAGCGGGGCAGATACGCAGTATTTT. It specifies CASTTSGADTQYF.